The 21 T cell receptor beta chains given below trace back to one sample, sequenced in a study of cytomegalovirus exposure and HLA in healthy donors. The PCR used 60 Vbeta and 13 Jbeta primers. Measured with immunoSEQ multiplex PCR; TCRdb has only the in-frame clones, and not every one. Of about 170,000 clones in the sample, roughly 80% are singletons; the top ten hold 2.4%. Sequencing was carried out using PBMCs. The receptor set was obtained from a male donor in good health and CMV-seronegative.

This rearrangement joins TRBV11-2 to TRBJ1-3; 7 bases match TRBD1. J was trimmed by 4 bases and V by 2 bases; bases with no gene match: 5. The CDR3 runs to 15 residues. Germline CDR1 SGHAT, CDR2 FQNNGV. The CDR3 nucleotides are TGTGCCAGCAGCTTACTGACAGGGAGGGGAAACACCATATATTTT. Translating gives CASSLLTGRGNTIYF.

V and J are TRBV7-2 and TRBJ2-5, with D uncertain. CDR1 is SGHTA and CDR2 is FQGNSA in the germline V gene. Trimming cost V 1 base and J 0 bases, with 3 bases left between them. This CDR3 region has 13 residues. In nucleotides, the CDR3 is TGTGCCAGCAGCTTAGACAACCAAGAGACCCAGTACTTC. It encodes CASSLDNQETQYF.

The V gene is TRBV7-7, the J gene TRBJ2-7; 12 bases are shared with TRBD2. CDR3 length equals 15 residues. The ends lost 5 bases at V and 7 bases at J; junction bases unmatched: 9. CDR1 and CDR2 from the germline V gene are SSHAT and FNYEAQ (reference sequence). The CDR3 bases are TGTGCCAGCAGCGAGACTAGCGGGGGCCTGGGGGAGCAGTACTTC. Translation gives CASSETSGGLGEQYF.

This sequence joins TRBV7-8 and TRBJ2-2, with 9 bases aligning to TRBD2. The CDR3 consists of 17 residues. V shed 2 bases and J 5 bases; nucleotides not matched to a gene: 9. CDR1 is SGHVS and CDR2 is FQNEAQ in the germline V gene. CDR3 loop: CASSLISGGFSTGELFF. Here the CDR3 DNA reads TGTGCCAGCAGCTTAATTAGCGGGGGTTTTTCGACCGGGGAGCTGTTTTTT. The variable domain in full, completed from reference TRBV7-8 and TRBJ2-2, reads GAGVSQSPRYKVAKRGQDVALRCDPISGHVSLFWYQQALGQGPEFLTYFQNEAQLDKSGLPSDRFFAERPEGSVSTLKIQRTQQEDSAVYLCASSLISGGFSTGELFFGEGSRLTVL.

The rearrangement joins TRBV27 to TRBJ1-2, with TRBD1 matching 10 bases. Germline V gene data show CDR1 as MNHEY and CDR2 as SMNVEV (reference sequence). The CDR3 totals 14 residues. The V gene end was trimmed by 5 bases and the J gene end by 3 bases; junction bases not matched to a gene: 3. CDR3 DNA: TGTGCCAGCAGTCCGGGACAGGGGTACTATGGCTACACCTTC. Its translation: CASSPGQGYYGYTF.

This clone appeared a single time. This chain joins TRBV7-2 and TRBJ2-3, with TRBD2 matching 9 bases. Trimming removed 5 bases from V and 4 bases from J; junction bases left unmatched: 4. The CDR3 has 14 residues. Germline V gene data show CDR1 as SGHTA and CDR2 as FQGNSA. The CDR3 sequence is CASSLGLAPDTQYF. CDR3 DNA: TGTGCCAGCAGCCTGGGACTAGCCCCAGATACGCAGTATTTT. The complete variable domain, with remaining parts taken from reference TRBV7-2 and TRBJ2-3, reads GAGVSQSPSNKVTEKGKDVELRCDPISGHTALYWYRQSLGQGLEFLIYFQGNSAPDKSGLPSDRFSAERTGGSVSTLTIQRTQQEDSAVYLCASSLGLAPDTQYFGPGTRLTVL.

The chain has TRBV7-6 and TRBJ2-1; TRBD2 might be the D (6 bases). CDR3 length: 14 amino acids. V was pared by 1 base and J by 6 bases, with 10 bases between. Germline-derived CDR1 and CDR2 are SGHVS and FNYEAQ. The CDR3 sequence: CASSLDPSANEQFF. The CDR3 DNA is TGTGCCAGCAGCTTAGACCCTAGCGCCAATGAGCAGTTCTTC.

Written as DNA, the CDR3 is TGTGCCAGCAGCCCCTTAGCGGGAGTCTCCTACGAGCAGTACTTC. Translated: CASSPLAGVSYEQYF. V gene TRBV4-2 combines with J gene TRBJ2-7; 9 bases are a match to TRBD2. The ends lost 4 bases at V and 0 bases at J; junction bases unmatched: 4. Germline V gene lookup returns CDR1 LGHNA and CDR2 YNFKEQ. This CDR3 is built from 15 residues.

The CDR3 here is CASSLAWRASTDTQYF. As DNA, the CDR3 is TGTGCCAGCAGCTTAGCTTGGCGGGCGAGCACAGATACGCAGTATTTT. The gene calls are TRBV7-2 and TRBJ2-3, with D possibly matching TRBD2 (5 bases). This CDR3 is built from 16 residues. V was clipped by 0 bases and J by 0 bases, with 10 bases between them. Germline assignment: CDR1 SGHTA and CDR2 FQGNSA.

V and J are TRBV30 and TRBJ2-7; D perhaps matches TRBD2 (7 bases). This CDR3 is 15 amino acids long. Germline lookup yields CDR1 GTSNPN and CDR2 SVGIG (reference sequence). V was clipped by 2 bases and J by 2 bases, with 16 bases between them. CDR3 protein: CAWSQPGGLAYEQYF. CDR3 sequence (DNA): TGTGCCTGGAGTCAACCGGGGGGCCTAGCCTACGAGCAGTACTTC.

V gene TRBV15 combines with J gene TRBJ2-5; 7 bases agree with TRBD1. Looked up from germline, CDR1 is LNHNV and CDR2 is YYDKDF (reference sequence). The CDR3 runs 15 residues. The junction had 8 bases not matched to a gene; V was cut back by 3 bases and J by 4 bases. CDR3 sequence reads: CATSRGQGDGETQYF. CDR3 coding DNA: TGTGCCACCAGCAGGGGGCAGGGGGACGGAGAGACCCAGTACTTC.

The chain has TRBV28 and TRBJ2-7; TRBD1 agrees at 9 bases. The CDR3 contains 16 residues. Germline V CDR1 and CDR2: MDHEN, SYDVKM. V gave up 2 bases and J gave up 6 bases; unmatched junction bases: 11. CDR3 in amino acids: CASSLPRQGVPCEQYF. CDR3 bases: TGTGCCAGCAGTTTACCAAGACAGGGGGTCCCCTGCGAGCAGTACTTC.

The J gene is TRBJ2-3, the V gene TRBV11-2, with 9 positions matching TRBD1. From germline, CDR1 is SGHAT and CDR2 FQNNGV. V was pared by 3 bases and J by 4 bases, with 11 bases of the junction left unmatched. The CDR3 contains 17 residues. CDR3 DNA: TGTGCCAGCAGCTTTAATCCGGGACAGGGTGAAGCAGATACGCAGTATTTT. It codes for CASSFNPGQGEADTQYF.

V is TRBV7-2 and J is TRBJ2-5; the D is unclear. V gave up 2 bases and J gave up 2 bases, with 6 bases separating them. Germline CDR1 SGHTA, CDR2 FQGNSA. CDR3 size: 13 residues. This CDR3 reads CASSLFPQETQYF. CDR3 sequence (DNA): TGTGCCAGCAGCTTATTCCCACAAGAGACCCAGTACTTC.

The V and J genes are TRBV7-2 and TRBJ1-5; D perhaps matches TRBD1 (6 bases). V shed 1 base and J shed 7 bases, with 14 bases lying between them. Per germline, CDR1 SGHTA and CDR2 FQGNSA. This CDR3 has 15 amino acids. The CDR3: CASSLDPDRSQPQHF. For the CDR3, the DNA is TGTGCCAGCAGCTTAGATCCCGACAGGTCCCAGCCCCAGCATTTT.

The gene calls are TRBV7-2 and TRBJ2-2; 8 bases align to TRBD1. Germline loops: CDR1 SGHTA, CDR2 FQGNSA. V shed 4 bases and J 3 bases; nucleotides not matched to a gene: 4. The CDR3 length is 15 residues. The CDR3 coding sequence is TGTGCCAGCAGCTCCGACAGGGGATACACCGGGGAGCTGTTTTTT. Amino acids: CASSSDRGYTGELFF.

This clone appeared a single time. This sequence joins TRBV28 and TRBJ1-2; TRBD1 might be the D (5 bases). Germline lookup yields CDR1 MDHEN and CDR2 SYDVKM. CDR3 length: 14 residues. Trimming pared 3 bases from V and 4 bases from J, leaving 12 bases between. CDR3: CASSLRPGPYGYTF. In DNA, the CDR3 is TGTGCCAGCAGTTTGAGACCAGGGCCCTATGGCTACACCTTC.

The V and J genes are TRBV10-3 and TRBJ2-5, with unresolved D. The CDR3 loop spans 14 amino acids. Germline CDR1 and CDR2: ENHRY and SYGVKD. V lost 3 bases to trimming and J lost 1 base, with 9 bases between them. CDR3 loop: CAISDYGGQETQYF. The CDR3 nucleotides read TGTGCCATCAGTGATTACGGCGGCCAAGAGACCCAGTACTTC.

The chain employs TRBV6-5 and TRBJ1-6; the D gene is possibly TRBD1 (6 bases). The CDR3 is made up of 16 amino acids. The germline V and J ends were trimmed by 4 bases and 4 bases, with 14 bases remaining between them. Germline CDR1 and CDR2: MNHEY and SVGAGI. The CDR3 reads CASSSKIQGYNSPLHF. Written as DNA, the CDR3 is TGTGCCAGCAGTTCAAAGATACAGGGATATAATTCACCCCTCCACTTT.

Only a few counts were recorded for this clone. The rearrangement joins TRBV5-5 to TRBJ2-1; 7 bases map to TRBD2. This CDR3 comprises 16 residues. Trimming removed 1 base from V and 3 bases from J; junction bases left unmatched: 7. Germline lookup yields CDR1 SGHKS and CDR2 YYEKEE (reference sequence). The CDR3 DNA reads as TGTGCCAGCAGCTTGTCGAGACTAGCAGGCTACAATGAGCAGTTCTTC. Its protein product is CASSLSRLAGYNEQFF.

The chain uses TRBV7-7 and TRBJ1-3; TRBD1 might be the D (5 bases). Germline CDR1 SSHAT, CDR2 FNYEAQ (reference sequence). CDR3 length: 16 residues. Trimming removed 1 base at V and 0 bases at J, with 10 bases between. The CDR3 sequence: CASSLEGPSSGNTIYF. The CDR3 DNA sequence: TGTGCCAGCAGCTTAGAGGGGCCTAGCTCTGGAAACACCATATATTTT.